The T cell receptor (beta chain) described here comes from a study of radiotherapy plus CTLA-4 blockade in lung cancer (dated by TCRdb to between 2017 and 2018). The study in broad terms: Objective responses were observed in 18% of enrolled patients, and disease control was achieved in 25% to 40%.

Concerning this clone: What antigen it recognizes has not been identified. Per-base quality was not reported, and no clone a single base away is much larger than it.

V has 6 bases trimmed and J has 3 bases trimmed; junction bases matching no gene number 7. The germline V gene yields MRHNA for CDR1 and SNTAGT for CDR2. Inclusive of the bounding cysteine and phenylalanine, the CDR3 is 15 residues long. Just the 45-base CDR3 DNA is kept, in frame starting at base 1. The study tested focal radiation therapy combined with CTLA-4 blockade (ipilimumab) in patients with chemo-refractory metastatic non-small-cell lung cancer. Receptor amplification or capture employed the immunoSEQ multiplex PCR assay. As stored in TCRdb, this immuneACCESS dataset retains in-frame rearrangements with V and J assigned. A fraction of the clones does not appear; measured against another copy, unresolved V genes explain less than half of the discrepancy, and the remainder lacks a known reason. This sample comprises tens of thousands of clones, roughly 80% of them detected only once. Over 6.5% of the sample is held by the ten biggest clonotypes.

Study-wide findings and limitations: The strongest predictors of response were reported to be early dynamic shifts in blood T cell clones along with a rise in serum interferon-beta following radiation. After treatment with radiotherapy and ipilimumab, TCR clones that originated in tumors expanded in peripheral blood.

The clonotype originates from a human donor with non-small cell lung cancer who had a complete response to radiotherapy plus ipilimumab. The receptor chain draws on TRBV6-4 and TRBJ2-3; 9 of the junction bases match TRBD1. The sample consisted of peripheral blood, taken from a patient treated with radiotherapy plus ipilimumab. The CDR3 region reads CASSPDRGVTDTQYF. The nucleotides read TGTGCCAGCAGCCCTGACAGGGGGGTGACAGATACGCAGTATTTT.